Below are 8 T cell receptor beta chains sequenced from a single sample in a study of CXCR3-negative and CXCR3-positive naive CD8 T cells. UMI-labeled 5' RACE TRB cDNA libraries were prepared from the cells. TCRdb reprocessed the 5' RACE reads; each CDR3 protein has one entry and no DNA is given. This sample contains tens of thousands of distinct CDR3 sequences. The specimen was naive CXCR3- CD8+ T cells from blood. Subset: CD45RO-CCR7+CD27+CD95- naive CD8+ T cells lacking CXCR3 (TNR3-). These receptors were taken from a human donor in good health. Some clones in this sample may be carry-over from other donors' samples.

The chain carries TRBV4-3 and TRBJ1-3. The CDR3 runs 15 residues. The germline CDR1 and CDR2 sequences are LGHNA and YSLEER. The CDR3 sequence is CASSQDGYSGNTIYF.

The rearrangement links TRBV12-3 or TRBV12-4 to TRBJ1-1; without DNA, the TCRdb call of TRBD1 cannot be checked. The CDR3 totals 14 residues. CDR3 loop: CASKRGDSDTEAFF.

The chain combines TRBV5-5 with TRBJ2-7; TCRdb names TRBD2, which stays unverified in the absence of DNA. The germline V gene encodes CDR1 SGHKS and CDR2 YYEKEE (reference sequence). This CDR3 is built from 14 residues. This CDR3 reads CASSPGTRRNEQYF.

The chain links TRBV28 to TRBJ1-1. Germline V lookup: CDR1 MDHEN, CDR2 SYDVKM. The CDR3 is 13 amino acids. CDR3 region: CASSYGENTEAFF.

The chain carries TRBV7-9 and TRBJ1-1. The CDR3 sequence is 16 residues long. Germline CDR1 is SEHNR and CDR2 is FQNEAQ (reference sequence). The CDR3 loop reads CASSSRSGMQGTEAFF.

The chain employs TRBV29-1 and TRBJ1-2; TCRdb returns TRBD1, unconfirmable since there is no DNA. The CDR3 has 12 residues. Per germline, CDR1 SQVTM and CDR2 ANQGSEA. CDR3 protein: CSVGDSIYGYTF. Supplemented by reference TRBV29-1 and TRBJ1-2, the full variable domain reads SAVISQKPSRDICQRGTSLTIQCQVDSQVTMMFWYRQQPGQSLTLIATANQGSEATYESGFVIDKFPISRPNLTFSTLTVSNMSPEDSSIYLCSVGDSIYGYTFGSGTRLTVV.

The chain is built from TRBV7-9 and TRBJ2-3. There are 15 residues in the CDR3. Germline CDR1 SEHNR, CDR2 FQNEAQ (reference sequence). This chain's CDR3 is CASRLLRTDTDTQYF.

This chain links TRBV28 with TRBJ2-1; TCRdb selects TRBD2, and the lack of DNA leaves this call unchecked. The germline V gene encodes CDR1 MDHEN and CDR2 SYDVKM. The CDR3 totals 15 residues. CDR3 amino acids: CASTYRLASYNEQFF.